Below are 27 T cell receptor beta chains sequenced from a single sample in a study of blood T cell repertoires in COVID-19. The repertoire was sequenced with immunoSEQ multiplex PCR; TCRdb's copy has only in-frame clones and lacks some. The table shows under 400,000 clones, with more than 75% occurring only once. The specimen was peripheral blood. The receptor source for this set is a woman aged 25 to 39 with COVID-19, enrolled during active disease.

The chain recombines TRBV29-1 with TRBJ2-1, with TRBD2 identical over 7 bases. CDR1 SQVTM and CDR2 ANQGSEA come from the germline V gene. J was trimmed by 1 base and V by 6 bases; bases with no gene match: 6. CDR3 length equals 14 residues. The CDR3 protein is CSVHREASYNEQFF. CDR3 nucleotide sequence: TGCAGCGTCCATCGGGAGGCTTCCTACAATGAGCAGTTCTTC.

The chain employs TRBV7-9 and TRBJ2-6, with 8 nucleotides matching TRBD1. CDR3 length: 18 residues. Trimming removed 5 bases from V and 0 bases from J; junction bases left unmatched: 9. CDR1 SEHNR and CDR2 FQNEAQ come from the germline V gene (reference sequence). This CDR3 is CASSPGQGGHSGANVLTF. As DNA, the CDR3 is TGTGCCAGCAGCCCCGGACAGGGCGGTCACTCTGGGGCCAACGTCCTGACTTTC.

The chain combines TRBV15 with TRBJ1-5; unclear D gene. Germline loops: CDR1 LNHNV, CDR2 YYDKDF (reference sequence). V lost 4 bases, J lost 4 bases, and 5 bases lay in between. The CDR3 contains 12 residues. The CDR3 nucleotides read TGTGCCACCAGCACTAGGAATCAGCCCCAGCATTTT. It yields the protein CATSTRNQPQHF.

The chain recombines TRBV28 with TRBJ2-1; 8 bases are a match to TRBD2. Germline values: CDR1 MDHEN, CDR2 SYDVKM. Germline trimming cut 2 bases from V and 4 bases from J; bases unmatched to any gene: 4. CDR3 size: 15 residues. CDR3 amino acids: CASSLREGLYNEQFF. The DNA for the CDR3 is TGTGCCAGCAGTTTACGGGAGGGCCTATACAATGAGCAGTTCTTC.

The chain recombines TRBV10-3 with TRBJ2-7; D unresolved. The germline CDR1 and CDR2 sequences are ENHRY and SYGVKD. The CDR3 loop spans 11 amino acids. The ends were cut back, 5 bases at V and 4 bases at J, with 6 bases in the middle. CDR3 sequence reads: CAISTAYEQYF. The CDR3 nucleotides are TGTGCCATCAGTACTGCGTACGAGCAGTACTTC.

V usage is TRBV7-9 and J usage is TRBJ2-1; tentatively, D is TRBD2 (5 bases). The CDR3 runs 14 residues. V lost 4 bases and J lost 6, with 13 bases in between. Germline loops: CDR1 SEHNR, CDR2 FQNEAQ (reference sequence). The CDR3 protein is CASSSGVMSNEQFF. DNA of the CDR3: TGTGCCAGCAGCTCCGGGGTAATGAGCAATGAGCAGTTCTTC.

This clone has more than one count but fewer than ten. Written as DNA, the CDR3 is TGCGCCAGCAGTGCCGGGACAGGGGCCGAGCAGTACTTC. It is translated as CASSAGTGAEQYF. The rearrangement joins TRBV10-1 to TRBJ2-7; TRBD1 matches at 10 bases. Per germline, CDR1 WNHNN and CDR2 SYGVQD (reference sequence). V dropped 4 bases and J dropped 6; count of bases not matched to a gene: 3. The CDR3 extends over 13 amino acids.

This sequence joins TRBV19 and TRBJ2-5; maybe TRBD2 (5 bases). The V gene's germline CDR1 is LNHDA and CDR2 SQIVND (reference sequence). The CDR3 contains 13 residues. Deletions cut 4 bases from V and 2 bases from J, with 8 bases between. The CDR3 sequence: CASSRTLQETQYF. As DNA, the CDR3 is TGTGCCAGTAGTAGGACTTTACAAGAGACCCAGTACTTC.

This clone is a singleton in its sample. The rearrangement uses TRBV4-3 and TRBJ2-3; D possibly corresponds to TRBD1 (7 bases). CDR3 length: 18 amino acids. Trimming pared 0 bases from V and 2 bases from J, leaving 18 bases between. The germline gives CDR1 LGHNA, CDR2 YSLEER. The DNA of the CDR3 is TGCGCCAGCAGCCAAGATCAAGGGGGCGAGCGGGTCACAGATACGCAGTATTTT. Protein sequence: CASSQDQGGERVTDTQYF.

This chain links TRBV18 with TRBJ1-1, with 9 bases lining up with TRBD1. The CDR3 extends over 13 amino acids. Trimming took 3 bases from V and 7 from J; bases not matched to a gene: 3. Germline V gives CDR1 KGHSH, CDR2 LQKENI. CDR3 DNA: TGTGCCAGCTCACCTGACAGGGGGTATGAAGCTTTCTTT. Translated, it gives CASSPDRGYEAFF.

The rearrangement uses TRBV18 and TRBJ2-1; tentatively, D is TRBD2 (5 bases). This CDR3 is 13 amino acids long. Trimming removed 3 bases from V and 15 bases from J, with 18 bases in between. CDR1 is KGHSH, CDR2 LQKENI, per germline. Written as DNA, the CDR3 is TGTGCCAGCTCACCCGAGGGTCTGGGATTGCGGTTCTTC. Residues: CASSPEGLGLRFF.

This chain connects TRBV5-4 to TRBJ2-1; no reliable D call. The ends were cut back, 1 base at V and 7 bases at J, with 15 bases in the middle. The CDR3 consists of 15 residues. Germline values: CDR1 SGHNT, CDR2 YYREEE (reference sequence). The CDR3 is CASSLTGSGDNEQFF. CDR3 in DNA: TGTGCCAGCAGCTTGACCGGTTCCGGAGATAATGAGCAGTTCTTC. The full variable domain, with the rest looked up from reference TRBV5-4 and TRBJ2-1, is ETGVTQSPTHLIKTRGQQVTLRCSSQSGHNTVSWYQQALGQGPQFIFQYYREEENGRGNFPPRFSGLQFPNYSSELNVNALELDDSALYLCASSLTGSGDNEQFFGPGTRLTVL.

This sequence joins TRBV29-1 and TRBJ1-2; D is undetermined. V dropped 3 bases and J dropped 1 base, with 9 bases sitting between them. This CDR3 is built from 13 residues. Germline CDR1 SQVTM, CDR2 ANQGSEA. CDR3 sequence: CSVDTSLNYGYTF. In DNA form, the CDR3 reads TGCAGCGTTGACACCAGTCTTAACTATGGCTACACCTTC.

CDR3 bases: TGCGCCAGCAGGGGGGAGGGGAATCAGCCCCAGCATTTT. It specifies CASRGEGNQPQHF. J is TRBJ1-5 and V is TRBV5-1, with a weak D call TRBD1 (5 bases). The CDR3 has 13 amino acids. Germline V CDR1 and CDR2: SGHRS, YFSETQ. The V gene lost 5 bases and the J gene lost 4 bases, with 10 bases spanning the gap.

The chain joins TRBV19 to TRBJ1-4; 9 positions match TRBD1. This CDR3 has 14 residues. Trimming at V came to 7 bases and at J to 9 bases, leaving 9 bases not matched to a gene. Germline values: CDR1 LNHDA, CDR2 SQIVND (reference sequence). This CDR3 reads CASTPAGTGKKLFF. The CDR3 DNA reads as TGTGCCAGTACCCCAGCCGGGACAGGGAAAAAACTGTTTTTT.

The gene calls are TRBV5-6 and TRBJ2-7; 9 nucleotides match TRBD2. J gave up 3 bases and V 4 bases, and 11 bases lay outside the gene matches. Germline values: CDR1 SGHDT, CDR2 YYEEEE. The CDR3 sequence is 16 residues long. CDR3 DNA: TGTGCCAGCAGCGAGACTAGCGGACAAAGAGTCTACGAGCAGTACTTC. Translating gives CASSETSGQRVYEQYF.

This clone was seen a few times. This chain connects TRBV5-6 to TRBJ2-7; perhaps TRBD1 as D (6 bases). Germline V gene data show CDR1 as SGHDT and CDR2 as YYEEEE. The CDR3 covers 14 residues. Between the trimmed V and J ends, which lost 2 bases and 3 bases, there was a span of 12 bases. The CDR3 is CASSFGQSIYEQYF. CDR3 DNA sequence: TGTGCCAGCAGCTTTGGACAGTCAATCTACGAGCAGTACTTC.

This clone was detected a few times. J is TRBJ2-1 and V is TRBV6-1; no reliable D call. The V and J ends lost 1 base and 8 bases respectively, with 12 bases between them. Germline V lookup: CDR1 MNHNS, CDR2 SASEGT. The CDR3 extends over 14 amino acids. The chain's CDR3 is CASSEDSLWDEQFF. DNA for the CDR3: TGTGCCAGCAGTGAAGACAGCCTTTGGGATGAGCAGTTCTTC.

V and J are TRBV30 and TRBJ2-1, with D possibly matching TRBD1 (5 bases). V was cut by 0 bases and J by 5 bases, with 14 bases left in between. The CDR3 length is 15 residues. The germline V gene encodes CDR1 GTSNPN and CDR2 SVGIG (reference sequence). This CDR3 reads CAWSVFSAGNNEQFF. In nucleotides, the CDR3 is TGTGCCTGGAGTGTATTCTCGGCAGGGAACAATGAGCAGTTCTTC.

The gene calls are TRBV10-3 and TRBJ2-2; 7 nucleotides agree with TRBD1. The germline V gene encodes CDR1 ENHRY and CDR2 SYGVKD. The CDR3 sequence is 16 residues long. After removal of 5 bases from V and 3 bases from J, the junction contained 9 bases not matched to a gene. In nucleotides, the CDR3 is TGTGCCATCAGTCCCCGACAGGGTACGGACACCGGGGAGCTGTTTTTT. Amino acids: CAISPRQGTDTGELFF.

CDR3 nucleotides: TGTGCCAGCAGTGAATCTAGACAGGGAGAAACTGAAGCTTTCTTT. Amino acids: CASSESRQGETEAFF. The V gene is TRBV6-4, the J gene TRBJ1-1; 7 nucleotides match TRBD1. V was pared by 3 bases and J by 5 bases, with 9 bases of the junction left unmatched. This CDR3 region has 15 residues. Looked up from germline, CDR1 is MRHNA and CDR2 is SNTAGT.

This chain joins TRBV3-1 (or the pseudogene TRBV3-2) and TRBJ1-1, with a tentative D call TRBD1 (5 bases). CDR1 is LGHDT and CDR2 is YNNKEL in the germline V gene (reference sequence). This CDR3 region has 13 residues. Trimming pared 1 base from V and 11 bases from J, leaving 14 bases between. The CDR3 nucleotides read TGTGCCAGCAGCCAAGTGACGGGGGGGTCGGCTTTCTTT. Its translation is CASSQVTGGSAFF.

This clone appeared a few times. The chain employs TRBV28 and TRBJ1-4; D unclear. Trimming took 10 bases from V and 8 from J, leaving 17 bases between them. This CDR3 is 13 amino acids long. CDR1 is MDHEN, CDR2 SYDVKM, per germline. The CDR3 DNA sequence: TGTGCCACTACCCAAGAGAGGCGGGAAAAACTGTTTTTT. Its protein product is CATTQERREKLFF.

The V call is TRBV5-3, the J call TRBJ1-5; D unclear. TRBV5-3 is designated an ORF whose function remains uncertain. The CDR3 sequence is 18 residues long. The V gene lost 0 bases and the J gene lost 9 bases, with 25 bases spanning the gap. The CDR3 nucleotides read TGTGCCAGAAGCTTGGACAGTGGGGAGGAATTGGAAATCAGGCCCCAGCATTTT. Encoded protein: CARSLDSGEELEIRPQHF.

The chain is built from TRBV9 and TRBJ1-4; no clear D gene. V dropped 6 bases and J dropped 8 bases, with 17 bases sitting between them. This CDR3 contains 14 residues. CDR1 is SGDLS and CDR2 is YYNGEE in the germline V gene. CDR3 sequence reads: CASTAGPSGEKLFF. The CDR3 bases are TGTGCCAGCACCGCAGGACCTTCGGGGGAAAAACTGTTTTTT.

The V call is TRBV11-2, the J call TRBJ2-1, with TRBD2 matching over 10 bases. This CDR3 is 15 amino acids long. Trimming at V came to 4 bases and at J to 4 bases, leaving 4 bases not matched to a gene. Looked up from germline, CDR1 is SGHAT and CDR2 is FQNNGV. CDR3 sequence (DNA): TGTGCCAGCAGCTCCGTAGCGGGAGGATACAATGAGCAGTTCTTC. It codes for CASSSVAGGYNEQFF.

The rearrangement joins TRBV6-5 to TRBJ2-1, with a weak D call TRBD2 (7 bases). Germline V CDR1 and CDR2: MNHEY, SVGAGI. V was pared by 5 bases and J by 8 bases, with 10 bases between. The CDR3 has 12 amino acids. The CDR3 bases are TGTGCCAGCAGTCGGGGGGCAGATGAGCAGTTCTTC. Translation: CASSRGADEQFF.